This T cell receptor (beta chain) is drawn from a study of T cell changes during pregnancy in multiple sclerosis (dated by TCRdb to about 2019). Regarding the complete study: In women with multiple sclerosis, the researchers looked at how the T cell repertoire shifted as pregnancy progressed.

Relative to germline, V is missing 1 base and J is missing 4 bases, with 3 bases of the junction outside any gene match. CDR1 and CDR2, looked up from the germline V gene (reference sequence), are PRHDT and FYEKMQ. The CDR3 numbers 15 residues from cysteine through phenylalanine. The sequence is cut down to CDR3 DNA, 45 bases in frame from base 1. Library generation was performed with the immunoSEQ multiplex PCR assay. In TCRdb, the immuneACCESS table is reduced to in-frame sequences with V and J assigned. These tables do not hold every clone; where another copy was compared, an unresolved V gene accounts for under half, and the others remain unexplained. In all, the sample holds some 99,000 clones, and over 85% of those were seen once. The ten largest clones add up to more than 0.75% of the sample. Concerning this clone: This clone's antigen is unknown. There are no base qualities to consult, and no much larger clone falls within one base.

Sample: peripheral blood, taken after pregnancy. The receptor comes from a female donor with multiple sclerosis, enrolled in a pregnancy study. The V and J segments used are TRBV13 and TRBJ2-1, and 8 junctional nucleotides match TRBD2. The CDR3 protein: CASSLAGGWYNEQFF. Read as DNA, the sequence is TGTGCCAGCAGCTTAGCGGGAGGGTGGTACAATGAGCAGTTCTTC.